The entry that follows covers one T cell receptor beta chain sequence. The antigen remains unidentified. These data belong to a study of T cells in localized non-small cell lung cancer. Study-wide results and caveats: Heterogeneity stays possible, as sequencing covered only one tumor region. Of the top 100 tumor clones, median roughly 60 were in adjacent lung, around 28 among its top 100.

The CDR3 contains 11 residues. Germline V gene lookup returns CDR1 MDHEN and CDR2 SYDVKM. V lost 6 bases and J 5 bases, leaving 5 bases between the germline ends. TCRdb's copy holds only in-frame clones and misses some; the assay was immunoSEQ multiplex PCR. The sample has about 24,000 clones; roughly 90% are singletons. The gene calls are TRBV28 and TRBJ2-1; D remains ambiguous. The sample here was peripheral blood, taken before any cancer treatment. This TCR came from a man aged 35-75 years with stage III squamous cell lung carcinoma. The CDR3 DNA reads TGTGCCAGCAGCCTGAACAATGAGCAGTTCTTC. It translates to CASSLNNEQFF.